This TCR beta chain is from a study of blood T cell repertoires in COVID-19. CDR1 and CDR2 from the germline V gene are ENHRY and SYGVKD. This CDR3 has 13 residues. The V end was cut by 2 bases, the J end by 3 bases, with 7 bases between. Clones were read by immunoSEQ multiplex PCR, and TCRdb kept only the in-frame ones, dropping some. The sample holds roughly 520,000 clones; 88% are singletons and the top ten take about 2%. The sample comprised PBMCs or T cells enriched from blood (not recorded which). The rearrangement uses TRBV10-3 and TRBJ1-2; D remains ambiguous. This clonotype originated in a middle-aged woman who had recovered from COVID-19. The CDR3 nucleotides are TGTGCCATCAGTGAGCTACAGTACTATGGCTACACCTTC. Translating it yields CAISELQYYGYTF.